This T cell receptor beta chain was sequenced in a study of OX40 agonist ivuxolimab in advanced cancers. Broader study findings: Averaging showed that CD8+ T cells had more expanded clones than CD4+ did.

The germline V and J ends were trimmed by 4 bases and 8 bases, with 10 bases remaining between them. The CDR3 extends over 12 amino acids. Per the germline V gene, CDR1 is SGHTA and CDR2 is FQGTGA. Clones were sequenced by immunoSEQ multiplex PCR, and TCRdb holds only the in-frame ones, with some missing. The sample consists of fewer than 80,000 clones, around 86% of them appearing once. Comments on this clone: The target antigen is unknown.

The chain is built from TRBV7-3 and TRBJ2-3; D gene unclear. This TCR came from an adult with an advanced solid tumor such as melanoma, head and neck, liver or kidney cancer. The material was CD4+ or CD8+ T cells sorted from blood, obtained in a trial of the OX40 agonist ivuxolimab. The DNA for the CDR3 is TGTGCCAGCAGCTCCCCGGAAGGTACGCAGTATTTT. It encodes CASSSPEGTQYF.